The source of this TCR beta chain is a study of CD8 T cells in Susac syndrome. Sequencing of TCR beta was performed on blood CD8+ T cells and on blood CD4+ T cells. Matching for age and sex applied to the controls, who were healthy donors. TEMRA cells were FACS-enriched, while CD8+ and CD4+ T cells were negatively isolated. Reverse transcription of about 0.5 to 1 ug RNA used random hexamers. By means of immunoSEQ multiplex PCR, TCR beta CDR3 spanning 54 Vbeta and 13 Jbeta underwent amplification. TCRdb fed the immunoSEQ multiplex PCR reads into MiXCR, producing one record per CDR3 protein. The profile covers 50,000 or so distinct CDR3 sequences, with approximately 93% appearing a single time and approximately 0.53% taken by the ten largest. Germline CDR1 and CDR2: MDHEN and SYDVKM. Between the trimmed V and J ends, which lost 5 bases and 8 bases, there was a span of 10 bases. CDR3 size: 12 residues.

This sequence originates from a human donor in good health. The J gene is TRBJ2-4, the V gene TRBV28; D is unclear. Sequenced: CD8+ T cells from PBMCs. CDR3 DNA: TGTGCCAGCAGTCTCACTGGGGACATTCAGTACTTC. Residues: CASSLTGDIQYF.